This record looks at one T cell receptor beta chain sequence and its context. Its cognate antigen is unknown. These data come from a study of T cells after yellow fever vaccination. Findings of the study overall: A secondary response was less intense yet reached its peak sooner, at day 5 versus 15. A small share of clonotypes appeared in both CD4 and CD8 compartments. A large majority of primary-vaccination clones showed up again after the booster (about 96% CD4, about 87% CD8). There was a possibility that FACS-sorted repertoires contained abundant clonotypes contaminating from the bulk population.

TCRdb reprocessed the 5' RACE reads via MiXCR and lists one record per CDR3 protein. The data contain 300,000 to 400,000 distinct CDR3 sequences, approximately 11% of them seen just once; the ten biggest clones take up around 3.2%. The sample consisted of CD4+ T cells sorted from PBMCs, taken 45 days after the yellow fever booster vaccination. This clonotype originated in a man between 18 and 29 years old who received the YFV17D yellow fever vaccine.

In DNA, the CDR3 is TGTGCCAGCTCACCGCCGACTAGCGGGGGGGCGGGTGAGCAGTTCTTC. It codes for CASSPPTSGGAGEQFF. V is TRBV18 and J is TRBJ2-1; 14 nucleotides agree with TRBD2. This CDR3 region has 16 residues. Germline CDR1 KGHSH, CDR2 LQKENI. V was clipped by 3 bases and J by 9 bases; unmatched bases: 7.